These T cell receptor beta chains were read from a single sample in a study of CXCR3-negative and CXCR3-positive naive CD8 T cells. TCRdb reanalyzed the 5' RACE reads, giving one entry per CDR3 protein sequence and no DNA. Found here are under 60,000 distinct CDR3 sequences; the top ten clones hold 0.56%. Specimen: naive CXCR3+ CD8+ T cells from blood. These receptors all stem from a human donor in good health. Some clones in this sample may be carry-over from other donors' samples. Both conserved end residues are part of each CDR3.

j_call,v_call,cdr3_aa
TRBJ1-1,TRBV6-2/TRBV6-3,CASNSRASGTEAFF
TRBJ1-2,TRBV6-5,CASSYSGENYGYTF
TRBJ2-3,TRBV7-9,CASSFPSGSGTDTQYF
TRBJ1-2,TRBV30,CAWSVVLVVSGYTF
TRBJ2-1,TRBV7-9,CASSPTGTGAVNEQFF
TRBJ2-7,TRBV29-1,CSVVGLAGNYEQYF
TRBJ1-1,TRBV6-2/TRBV6-3,CASSRVLQGPWRNTEAFF
TRBJ2-7,TRBV14,CASSQWAYEQYF
TRBJ2-1,TRBV6-5,CASSPFSGVYNEQFF
TRBJ1-5,TRBV6-2/TRBV6-3,CASSSGVYSNQPQHF
TRBJ2-7,TRBV5-4,CASTPTEGGYEQYF
TRBJ2-1,TRBV12-3/TRBV12-4,CASSFEGGLHNEQFF
TRBJ2-4,TRBV23-1,CASSQSLGAQAKNIQYF
TRBJ2-7,TRBV19,CASSLAGRSYEQYF
TRBJ2-1,TRBV21-1,CASSNTSGGYNEQFF
TRBJ2-7,TRBV4-3,CASSQDWTGDYEQYF
TRBJ2-7,TRBV15,CATSRDLQLADEQYF
TRBJ2-4,TRBV9,CASSVGQAAKNIQYF
TRBJ2-7,TRBV5-5,CASSLERLSYEQYF
TRBJ1-2,TRBV12-3/TRBV12-4,CASSNIVTYGYTF
TRBJ2-7,TRBV5-5,CASRREGSYEQYF
TRBJ1-2,TRBV7-9,CASSLVADGYTF
TRBJ2-7,TRBV7-6,CASSIRGGDYEQYF
TRBJ2-3,TRBV28,CASSLRRNIFTDTQYF
TRBJ2-1,TRBV15,CATSSRDGIASPIGQLF
TRBJ1-1,TRBV28,CASSLWSNTEAFF
TRBJ2-5,TRBV12-3/TRBV12-4,CASSRMTGGETQYF
TRBJ2-7,TRBV7-8,CASSLERGQGPRRTYEQYF
TRBJ2-7,TRBV7-8,CASSLAGPNREQYF
TRBJ2-2,TRBV27,CASSLAGAGELFF
TRBJ2-1,TRBV28,CASSLVGERYNEQFF